A selection of T cell receptor beta chains follows, all from one sample in a study of regulatory T cells in long-lasting Graves disease. TCRdb used MiXCR to reprocess the multiplex PCR reads, holding one entry per CDR3 protein. Of approximately 350,000 distinct CDR3 sequences listed, roughly 16% are singletons. These same records also appear under a second study, on T cells in Graves' hyperthyroidism and ophthalmopathy.

The sample in question was peripheral blood mononuclear cells (PBMCs), obtained at new diagnosis, from a patient treated with antithyroid drugs. Receptors originate from a woman in her late teens or twenties with Graves disease. CDR3s include the opening cysteine and the closing phenylalanine or tryptophan. A D gene is named only where the DNA matches it firmly. Where a row states a size, it is once, few, many or the class of an expanded clone; other rows omit it.

d_gene: .; j_gene: TRBJ1-1; abundance: many; v_gene: TRBV30; CDR3aa: CAWSVLGGTEAFF; CDR3nt: TGTGCCTGGAGTGTCTTAGGGGGCACTGAAGCTTTCTTT
d_gene: .; j_gene: TRBJ1-1; abundance: .; v_gene: TRBV19; CDR3aa: CASSIKKNTEAFF; CDR3nt: TGTGCCAGTAGTATTAAGAAAAACACTGAAGCTTTCTTT
d_gene: .; j_gene: TRBJ1-2; abundance: .; v_gene: TRBV10-3; CDR3aa: CAISESDFGYTF; CDR3nt: TGTGCCATCAGTGAGTCAGACTTTGGCTACACCTTC
d_gene: TRBD1; j_gene: TRBJ2-5; abundance: .; v_gene: TRBV28; CDR3aa: CASSFPGQGEIGETQYF; CDR3nt: TGTGCCAGCAGTTTCCCAGGACAGGGAGAAATCGGGGAGACCCAGTACTTC
d_gene: .; j_gene: TRBJ1-1; abundance: many; v_gene: TRBV18; CDR3aa: CASSPPNRPSTEAFF; CDR3nt: TGTGCCAGCTCACCACCGAACAGGCCTAGCACTGAAGCTTTCTTT
d_gene: .; j_gene: TRBJ2-7; abundance: .; v_gene: TRBV6-1; CDR3aa: CASSEAGGGPWSPGGEQYF; CDR3nt: TGTGCCAGCAGTGAAGCGGGTGGCGGGCCCTGGTCCCCTGGGGGCGAGCAGTACTTC
d_gene: TRBD1; j_gene: TRBJ2-2; abundance: .; v_gene: TRBV9; CDR3aa: CASNGPGQGATGELFF; CDR3nt: TGTGCCAGCAACGGGCCGGGACAGGGGGCGACCGGGGAGCTGTTTTTT
d_gene: .; j_gene: TRBJ1-2; abundance: .; v_gene: TRBV28; CDR3aa: CASNNGRGSNYGYTF; CDR3nt: TGTGCCAGCAATAATGGCCGAGGTTCTAACTATGGCTACACCTTC
d_gene: .; j_gene: TRBJ1-1; abundance: few; v_gene: TRBV20-1; CDR3aa: CSASRDFNFGPNTEAFF; CDR3nt: TGCAGTGCTAGCCGAGATTTCAACTTCGGACCAAACACTGAAGCTTTCTTT
d_gene: .; j_gene: TRBJ2-1; abundance: many; v_gene: TRBV7-9; CDR3aa: CASSLEAWDKFF; CDR3nt: TGTGCCAGCAGCTTAGAGGCGTGGGACAAGTTCTTC
d_gene: TRBD1; j_gene: TRBJ2-7; abundance: .; v_gene: TRBV7-2; CDR3aa: CASSLRTGGAYEQYF; CDR3nt: TGTGCCAGCAGCCTTAGGACAGGGGGAGCGTACGAGCAGTACTTC
d_gene: .; j_gene: TRBJ1-2; abundance: .; v_gene: TRBV4-2; CDR3aa: CASSQDEVAGYTF; CDR3nt: TGTGCCAGCAGCCAAGATGAGGTAGCTGGCTACACCTTC
d_gene: TRBD1; j_gene: TRBJ2-5; abundance: many; v_gene: TRBV18; CDR3aa: CASSPLGQGRGETQYF; CDR3nt: TGTGCCAGCTCACCCCTCGGACAGGGCCGAGGGGAGACCCAGTACTTC
d_gene: .; j_gene: TRBJ2-1; abundance: many; v_gene: TRBV20-1; CDR3aa: CSARDRLTNNEQFF; CDR3nt: TGCAGTGCTAGAGATCGCCTTACTAACAATGAGCAGTTCTTC
d_gene: .; j_gene: TRBJ1-2; abundance: .; v_gene: TRBV10-3; CDR3aa: CAISSDNYGYTF; CDR3nt: TGTGCCATCTCTTCGGATAACTATGGCTACACCTTC
d_gene: TRBD2; j_gene: TRBJ2-3; abundance: many; v_gene: TRBV29-1; CDR3aa: CSVGGVGLAGANTDTQYF; CDR3nt: TGCAGCGTTGGGGGGGTAGGACTAGCGGGAGCGAACACAGATACGCAGTATTTT
d_gene: TRBD1; j_gene: TRBJ2-3; abundance: many; v_gene: TRBV2; CDR3aa: CASRFKTGGADTQYF; CDR3nt: TGTGCCAGCAGATTTAAGACAGGGGGCGCAGATACGCAGTATTTT
d_gene: .; j_gene: TRBJ1-1; abundance: many; v_gene: TRBV4-2; CDR3aa: CASSHGASGVMSAFF; CDR3nt: TGTGCCAGCAGCCATGGAGCGAGCGGGGTGATGTCGGCTTTCTTT
d_gene: TRBD2; j_gene: TRBJ2-7; abundance: many; v_gene: TRBV5-1; CDR3aa: CASSVATSGGRLLYEQYF; CDR3nt: TGCGCCAGCAGCGTGGCGACTAGCGGGGGGCGCCTTTTGTACGAGCAGTACTTC